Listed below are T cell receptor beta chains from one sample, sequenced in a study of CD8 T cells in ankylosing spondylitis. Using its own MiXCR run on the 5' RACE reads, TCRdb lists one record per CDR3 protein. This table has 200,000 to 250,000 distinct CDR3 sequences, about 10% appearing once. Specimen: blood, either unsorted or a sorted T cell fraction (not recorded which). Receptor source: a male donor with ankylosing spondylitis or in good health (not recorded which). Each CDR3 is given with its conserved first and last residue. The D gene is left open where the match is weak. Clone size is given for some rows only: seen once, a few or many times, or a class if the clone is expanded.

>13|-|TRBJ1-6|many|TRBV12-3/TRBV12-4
CATSTDFSSPLHF
TGTGCCACCTCGACAGATTTCAGCTCACCCCTCCACTTT
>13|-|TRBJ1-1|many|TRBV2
CASTRDTDTEAFF
TGTGCCAGCACCAGGGACACAGACACTGAAGCTTTCTTT
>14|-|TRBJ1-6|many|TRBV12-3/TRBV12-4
CASSLGSDNSPLHF
TGTGCCAGCAGTTTAGGGTCCGATAATTCACCCCTCCACTTT
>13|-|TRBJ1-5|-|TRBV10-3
CAISESAGQPQHF
TGTGCCATCAGTGAGTCGGCGGGTCAGCCCCAGCATTTT
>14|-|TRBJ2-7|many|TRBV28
CASSGLVGLGEQYF
TGTGCCAGCAGTGGGCTTGTGGGCTTGGGCGAGCAGTACTTC
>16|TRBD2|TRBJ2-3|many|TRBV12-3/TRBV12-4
CASSPHSGGSLGTQYF
TGTGCCAGCAGTCCTCATAGCGGGGGGTCCCTTGGTACGCAGTATTTT
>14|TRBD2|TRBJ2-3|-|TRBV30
CAWSGTSGGYTQYF
TGTGCCTGGAGTGGGACTAGCGGGGGTTACACGCAGTATTTT
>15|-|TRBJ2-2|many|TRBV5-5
CASSLTLVGYGELFF
TGTGCCAGCAGCTTGACCTTGGTGGGTTACGGGGAGCTGTTTTTT
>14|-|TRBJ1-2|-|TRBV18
CASSPRPEGKGYTF
TGTGCCAGCTCACCACGGCCGGAGGGGAAAGGCTACACCTTC
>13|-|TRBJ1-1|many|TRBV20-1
CSARQSLNTEAFF
TGCAGTGCAAGACAGTCCCTGAACACTGAAGCTTTCTTT
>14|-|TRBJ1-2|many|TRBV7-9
CASRPTGTNYGYTF
TGTGCCAGCAGGCCCACAGGGACTAACTATGGCTACACCTTC
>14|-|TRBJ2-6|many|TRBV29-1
CSLNVVSGANVLTF
TGCAGTTTAAACGTCGTATCTGGGGCCAACGTCCTGACTTTC
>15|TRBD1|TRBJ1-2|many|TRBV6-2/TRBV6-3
CASYVKGAGENGYTF
TGTGCCAGCTATGTGAAGGGGGCCGGCGAGAATGGCTACACCTTC
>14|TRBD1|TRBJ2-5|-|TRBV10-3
CAIRAGQGKETQYF
TGTGCCATCAGGGCGGGACAGGGAAAAGAGACCCAGTACTTC